Included here is one TCR beta chain sequence, with context. This clone was observed a few times. The antigen it binds to is not known. No base-level quality is on record; no much larger clone is a single base apart. For sequencing of the TCRbeta CDR3 region, genomic DNA was extracted from the sorted cells. TCRbeta CDR3 regions were sequenced using the immunoSEQ Assay. Entries here come from immuneACCESS through TCRdb and include only in-frame sequences with V and J called. Some clones fail to appear in such tables; in the studies checked, an unresolved V gene covers under half of the shortfall, and the cause of the remainder is unknown. The sample includes more than 35,000 clones, with 78% observed a single time. The top ten clones comprise 13% of the sample. From V the trimming removes 4 bases and from J it removes 15 bases, while the gene matches leave 12 bases of the junction unaccounted for. Based on the germline V gene (reference sequence), the CDR1 and CDR2 sequences are SGHNT and YYREEE. The CDR3 spans 14 residues, from the cysteine through the phenylalanine. Solely the CDR3 DNA is kept, with 42 bases framed from the first base.

This sample is drawn from a study of OX40 agonist ivuxolimab in advanced cancers. Describing the broader study: Ivuxolimab was an agonistic, fully human IgG2 monoclonal antibody directed against OX40 (CD134), a costimulatory receptor. Intravenous ivuxolimab was administered to patients every 2 weeks at six dose levels: 0.01, 0.1, 0.3, 1.5, 3 and 10 mg/kg. Of the 50 to 55 dose-escalation patients, hepatocellular carcinoma was present in around 19, melanoma in approximately 15, renal cell carcinoma in 9 and head and neck cancer in 9. The dose-escalation cohort was about 83% male with a mean age of around 64 years, ranging from roughly 20 to 80. Prior anti-PD-1, anti-PD-L1 or anti-CTLA-4 therapy was permitted, and 40% of dose-escalation patients had received checkpoint inhibitors. Three dose-escalation patients achieved partial responses, one with hepatocellular carcinoma and two with cutaneous melanoma. The point of sequencing TCRbeta in the periphery was to test whether ivuxolimab changed TCR sequence diversity and drove clonal T-cell expansion. The paper covers the monotherapy dose-escalation part of the phase I ivuxolimab trial, which included N of about 50 patients.

What the research found in general, with its limitations: In the 0.1-3.0 mg/kg groups, partial responders were among the patients with the lowest normalized peripheral clonal expansion, particularly in CD8+ T cells. Low levels of normalized T-cell clonal expansion were also seen in some nonresponding patients. Which antigens the clonally expanded peripheral T cells were specific for was not determined. After ivuxolimab, expanded clones were on average more numerous among CD8+ T cells than among CD4+ T cells. At doses from 0.1 to 3.0 mg/kg, clonal expansion was seen in both CD4+ and CD8+ blood T cells between baseline and week 6.

The trial excluded patients who had a history of autoimmune disease or were on systemic immunosuppression. Peripheral blood for TCR sequencing was collected from all dose cohorts at baseline, on cycle 4 day 1, and on cycle 7 day 1. The samples were drawn from a first-in-human, open-label, multicenter phase I dose-escalation trial of ivuxolimab. Adults with locally advanced or metastatic melanoma, renal cell, hepatocellular, or head and neck squamous cell carcinoma were enrolled in the trial. Before TCR sequencing, CD4+ T cells and CD8+ T cells from peripheral blood were sorted into separate populations.

The rearrangement joined TRBV5-4 to TRBJ1-6; 8 bases in the middle match TRBD1. Sample: CD4+ or CD8+ T cells sorted from blood, taken in a trial of the OX40 agonist ivuxolimab. The origin of this receptor is an adult with an advanced solid tumor such as melanoma, head and neck, liver or kidney cancer. The CDR3 has the sequence CASSPGQDPYLLHF. The DNA is as follows: TGTGCCAGCAGCCCGGGACAGGACCCGTATCTCCTCCACTTT.